The 30 T cell receptor beta chains given below trace back to one sample, sequenced in a study of cytomegalovirus exposure and HLA in healthy donors. This PCR relied on a set of 60 Vbeta primers and 13 Jbeta primers. This table comes from immunoSEQ multiplex PCR, and its TCRdb copy is limited to in-frame clones, with some not included. The sample has roughly 190,000 clones, 85% to 90% seen once. Sequencing was performed on PBMCs. These receptors all stem from a man aged 30 to 39 in good health and CMV-seronegative.

The chain recombines TRBV5-5 with TRBJ1-1; 8 bases fit TRBD1. Germline V gene sequence: CDR1 SGHKS, CDR2 YYEKEE (reference sequence). V was pared by 6 bases and J by 3 bases, with 7 bases of the junction left unmatched. The CDR3 length is 14 residues. The CDR3 protein is CASTSTGAYTEAFF. The CDR3 coding sequence is TGTGCCAGCACCTCGACAGGGGCGTACACTGAAGCTTTCTTT. Supplemented by reference TRBV5-5 and TRBJ1-1, the full variable domain reads DAGVTQSPTHLIKTRGQQVTLRCSPISGHKSVSWYQQVLGQGPQFIFQYYEKEERGRGNFPDRFSARQFPNYSSELNVNALLLGDSALYLCASTSTGAYTEAFFGQGTRLTVV.

The chain links TRBV27 to TRBJ2-2; 11 bases map to TRBD1. The CDR3 is made up of 16 amino acids. V dropped 3 bases and J dropped 6; count of bases not matched to a gene: 6. CDR1 is MNHEY and CDR2 is SMNVEV in the germline V gene (reference sequence). The DNA of the CDR3 is TGTGCCAGCAGTTTGTGGACAGGGGGCGCATCCGGGGAGCTGTTTTTT. This codes for CASSLWTGGASGELFF.

This sequence joins TRBV2 and TRBJ1-3; 9 positions match TRBD1. Germline V gene data show CDR1 as SNHLY and CDR2 as FYNNEI. The CDR3 covers 15 residues. V gave up 5 bases and J gave up 0 bases; unmatched junction bases: 2. CDR3 in amino acids: CASSPTGGSGNTIYF. The CDR3 DNA reads TGTGCCAGCAGTCCGACAGGGGGCTCTGGAAACACCATATATTTT.

The chain couples TRBV30 to TRBJ1-6; no definite D call. Trimming removed 0 bases at V and 7 bases at J, with 7 bases between. The CDR3 runs 13 residues. Germline V CDR1 and CDR2: GTSNPN, SVGIG (reference sequence). The CDR3 bases are TGTGCCTGGAGTGTCGCGGAGAATTCACCCCTCCACTTT. It translates to CAWSVAENSPLHF.

J is TRBJ2-1 and V is TRBV30, with 13 bases aligning to TRBD2. The trim removed 1 base at V and 1 base at J, leaving 19 bases unmatched. The CDR3 spans 22 residues. From germline, CDR1 is GTSNPN and CDR2 SVGIG (reference sequence). CDR3 protein: CAWSGQGGWTSGRVSSYNEQFF. The CDR3 nucleotides read TGTGCCTGGAGTGGGCAGGGAGGTTGGACTAGCGGGAGAGTAAGTTCCTACAATGAGCAGTTCTTC.

The chain recombines TRBV30 with TRBJ2-5; D call uncertain. There are 14 residues in the CDR3. Trimming shortened V by 2 bases and J by 5 bases, and 15 bases separated the two germline ends. The V gene's germline CDR1 is GTSNPN and CDR2 SVGIG (reference sequence). The CDR3 DNA follows: TGTGCCTGGAGTACAAAAAGCTTACAGGAGACCCAGTACTTC. It translates to CAWSTKSLQETQYF. The complete variable domain, with remaining parts taken from reference TRBV30 and TRBJ2-5, reads SQTIHQWPATLVQPVGSPLSLECTVEGTSNPNLYWYRQAAGRGLQLLFYSVGIGQISSEVPQNLSASRPQDRQFILSSKKLLLSDSGFYLCAWSTKSLQETQYFGPGTRLLVL.

V usage is TRBV27 and J usage is TRBJ2-5, with TRBD2 matching over 11 bases. The J call may not be correct, given that the DNA end is closer to TRBJ2-7. The CDR3 sequence is 14 residues long. From germline, CDR1 is MNHEY and CDR2 SMNVEV (reference sequence). The CDR3 DNA is TGTGCCAGCAGAAGGACTAGCGGGTTCTACGAGCAGTACTTC. Translated: CASRRTSGFYEQYF.

The chain combines TRBV10-3 with TRBJ2-3; 9 bases match TRBD2. Per the germline V gene, CDR1 is ENHRY and CDR2 is SYGVKD. V gave up 8 bases and J gave up 0 bases; unmatched junction bases: 21. This CDR3 contains 20 residues. DNA for the CDR3: TGTGCCATCTCCCACCACCGGGACCCCCTGCGGGGGGGTAGCACAGATACGCAGTATTTT. It yields the protein CAISHHRDPLRGGSTDTQYF.

DNA of the CDR3: TGTGCCAGTAGTATGGGGACTATCCGCACAGATACGCAGTATTTT. Its protein product is CASSMGTIRTDTQYF. This chain uses TRBV19 with TRBJ2-3; 7 bases agree with TRBD2. Germline V gives CDR1 LNHDA, CDR2 SQIVND (reference sequence). V was clipped by 3 bases and J by 1 base; unmatched bases: 4. CDR3 size: 15 residues.

The chain has TRBV5-1 and TRBJ1-2; no clear D. V was pared by 4 bases and J by 3 bases, with 13 bases between. The CDR3 contains 14 residues. The germline CDR1 and CDR2 sequences are SGHRS and YFSETQ. For the CDR3, the DNA is TGCGCCAGCAGCCCGGCCCCGGGTGACTATGGCTACACCTTC. It codes for CASSPAPGDYGYTF.

The chain combines TRBV7-2 with TRBJ2-2; D uncertain. Per the germline V gene, CDR1 is SGHTA and CDR2 is FQGNSA. V was trimmed by 9 bases and J by 5 bases, leaving 16 bases between them. The CDR3 is 14 amino acids. This CDR3 is CARETHYGTGELFF. The CDR3 DNA follows: TGTGCCAGGGAAACCCACTATGGGACCGGGGAGCTGTTTTTT.

Worth noting for this clone: Distinct nucleotide sequences in the sample also encode this CDR3. CDR3: CASSQEKLAELYEQYF. CDR3 in DNA: TGTGCCAGCAGCCAAGAAAAACTAGCGGAGCTCTACGAGCAGTACTTC. V is TRBV4-2 and J is TRBJ2-7; TRBD2 agrees at 8 bases. V was pared by 0 bases and J by 3 bases, with 7 bases of the junction left unmatched. This CDR3 is built from 16 residues. Germline V CDR1 and CDR2: LGHNA, YNFKEQ.

This rearrangement joins TRBV28 to TRBJ1-2; D might be TRBD1 (5 bases). In germline, CDR1 is MDHEN, CDR2 SYDVKM. The CDR3 extends over 13 amino acids. V shed 6 bases and J shed 2 bases, with 10 bases lying between them. The CDR3 sequence is CASRGGGNYGYTF. DNA for the CDR3: TGTGCCAGCAGGGGGGGTGGCAACTATGGCTACACCTTC.

The chain joins TRBV5-1 to TRBJ2-1; TRBD2 aligns across 9 bases. The CDR3 covers 15 residues. The V gene end was trimmed by 0 bases and the J gene end by 9 bases; junction bases not matched to a gene: 7. The germline CDR1 and CDR2 sequences are SGHRS and YFSETQ. CDR3 nucleotides: TGCGCCAGCAGCTTGGCTAATAGCGGGGGCTTTGAGCAGTTCTTC. This sequence encodes CASSLANSGGFEQFF.

CDR3 in DNA: TGTGCCACCAGCAGAATTCCACCGGGACAGGGGGCGCGGAACACCGGGGAGCTGTTTTTT. Its translation: CATSRIPPGQGARNTGELFF. The chain recombines TRBV15 with TRBJ2-2, with TRBD1 matching 12 bases. V was clipped by 2 bases and J by 1 base; unmatched bases: 11. The CDR3 is 20 amino acids. CDR1 is LNHNV and CDR2 is YYDKDF in the germline V gene (reference sequence).

The rearrangement uses TRBV7-2 and TRBJ2-3; a possible D gene is TRBD2 (6 bases). The CDR3 consists of 17 residues. Germline lookup yields CDR1 SGHTA and CDR2 FQGNSA. Deletions cut 1 base from V and 5 bases from J, with 19 bases between. CDR3 residues: CASSLGAGLRDVDTQYF. CDR3 bases: TGTGCCAGCAGCTTAGGAGCGGGTTTGAGGGACGTAGATACGCAGTATTTT.

This chain uses TRBV19 with TRBJ2-5; perhaps TRBD1 as D (7 bases). The CDR3 sequence is 16 residues long. Looked up from germline, CDR1 is LNHDA and CDR2 is SQIVND (reference sequence). V was trimmed by 2 bases and J by 4 bases, leaving 17 bases between them. CDR3 region: CASSISGGTRRETQYF. DNA for the CDR3: TGTGCCAGTAGTATATCAGGGGGGACACGTCGAGAGACCCAGTACTTC.

The chain joins TRBV25-1 to TRBJ1-1, with D possibly being TRBD1 (5 bases). The ends were cut back, 6 bases at V and 0 bases at J, with 14 bases in the middle. CDR3 length: 15 residues. The germline V gene has CDR1 MGHDK and CDR2 SYGVNS. The CDR3 DNA sequence: TGTGCCAGCAGGGGACTGGGGATAATGAACACTGAAGCTTTCTTT. Amino acids: CASRGLGIMNTEAFF.

J is TRBJ2-5 and V is TRBV6-5; TRBD1 aligns across 7 bases. With V trimmed by 6 bases and J by 5 bases, 12 bases remained unmatched. Germline CDR1 MNHEY, CDR2 SVGAGI. This CDR3 comprises 15 residues. The CDR3 region has the DNA TGTGCCAGCAGCACCCTTGGACAGGCGCGGGAGACCCAGTACTTC. It specifies CASSTLGQARETQYF.

The chain couples TRBV19 to TRBJ2-3; D gene ambiguous. The CDR3 consists of 13 residues. Germline V gives CDR1 LNHDA, CDR2 SQIVND (reference sequence). The germline V and J ends were trimmed by 3 bases and 6 bases, with 10 bases remaining between them. The CDR3: CASSIAPGDTQYF. In DNA, the CDR3 is TGTGCCAGTAGTATCGCACCGGGTGATACGCAGTATTTT.

The chain has TRBV27 and TRBJ2-1; 14 bases line up with TRBD2. Germline values: CDR1 MNHEY, CDR2 SMNVEV (reference sequence). The CDR3 is 17 amino acids. Trimming cost V 5 bases and J 4 bases; bases outside gene matches: 7. The DNA for the CDR3 is TGTGCCAGCAGTACTCGACTAGCGGGAGGGCTTTACAATGAGCAGTTCTTC. Protein sequence: CASSTRLAGGLYNEQFF.

The chain's CDR3 is CATGGAGQETQYF. The CDR3 DNA follows: TGTGCCACCGGGGGGGCAGGCCAAGAGACCCAGTACTTC. This rearrangement joins TRBV15 to TRBJ2-5, with D possibly TRBD2 on 7 matching bases. Germline V CDR1 and CDR2: LNHNV, YYDKDF (reference sequence). The CDR3 length is 13 residues. Trimming stripped 8 bases from V and 1 base from J, with 11 bases between.

A few counts support this clone. This chain uses TRBV25-1 with TRBJ1-1; tentative D call: TRBD1 (5 bases). The V end lost 3 bases, the J end lost 2 bases, and 16 bases lay between the germline ends. The V gene's germline CDR1 is MGHDK and CDR2 SYGVNS. This CDR3 spans 16 amino acids. The CDR3 DNA sequence: TGTGCCAGCAGTGACGAAGGGGTAGTAGGAAACACTGAAGCTTTCTTT. Encoded protein: CASSDEGVVGNTEAFF.

As for this clone: Compared with germline, one end of the junction differs, possibly owing to a read error. This chain connects TRBV6-5 to TRBJ2-7; possibly TRBD1 for D (6 bases). The CDR3 runs 13 residues. In germline, CDR1 is MNHEY, CDR2 SVGAGI. The CDR3 is CASKPRSETTGSF. The CDR3 DNA follows: TGTGCCAGCAAACCCCGTTCAGAAACGACAGGAAGTTTC.

The V and J genes are TRBV7-9 and TRBJ1-1; D unresolved. Germline assignment: CDR1 SEHNR and CDR2 FQNEAQ (reference sequence). The V end lost 5 bases, the J end lost 4 bases, and 11 bases lay between the germline ends. This CDR3 has 13 amino acids. The CDR3 sequence: CASSPRGGTEAFF. CDR3 DNA: TGTGCCAGCAGCCCCCGGGGAGGCACTGAAGCTTTCTTT.

With respect to this clone: One end of the junction varies from germline; a read error may be responsible. The DNA of the CDR3 is TGTGCTAGCAGCTTAGCAGGGGGCGGAGAGACCCAGTACTTC. Encoded protein: CASSLAGGGETQYF. The rearrangement links TRBV7-7 to TRBJ2-5, with TRBD1 matching over 8 bases. Germline values: CDR1 SSHAT, CDR2 FNYEAQ (reference sequence). The CDR3 runs to 14 residues.

This rearrangement joins TRBV7-7 to TRBJ2-5; 8 bases match TRBD2. The germline V gene encodes CDR1 SSHAT and CDR2 FNYEAQ (reference sequence). This CDR3 region has 14 residues. CDR3 in amino acids: CASGALAGVETQYF. The CDR3 DNA reads TGTGCTAGCGGGGCTCTGGCGGGAGTAGAGACCCAGTACTTC.

V is TRBV7-9 and J is TRBJ1-3, with TRBD1 matching over 7 bases. Germline V gene lookup returns CDR1 SEHNR and CDR2 FQNEAQ (reference sequence). This CDR3 has 15 residues. V shed 3 bases and J 5 bases; nucleotides not matched to a gene: 7. CDR3 loop: CASSFTGTARNTIYF. The DNA of the CDR3 is TGTGCCAGCAGCTTCACCGGGACAGCAAGAAACACCATATATTTT.

The rearrangement links TRBV6-5 to TRBJ1-2; D gene uncertain. With 6 bases removed from V and 5 bases from J, the gap between germline ends came to 16 bases. Germline V gives CDR1 MNHEY, CDR2 SVGAGI. The CDR3 contains 14 residues. The DNA of the CDR3 is TGTGCCAGCAGCTATGCGAGCTCAGGTTATGGCTACACCTTC. It codes for CASSYASSGYGYTF.

The CDR3 protein is CASSFGGVRGYTF. The CDR3, as DNA: TGTGCCAGCAGTTTCGGGGGTGTTCGCGGCTACACCTTC. The chain is built from TRBV28 and TRBJ1-2, with a weak D call TRBD1 (5 bases). CDR1 and CDR2 from the germline V gene are MDHEN and SYDVKM. CDR3 length: 13 amino acids. V lost 3 bases and J 8 bases, leaving 13 bases between the germline ends.